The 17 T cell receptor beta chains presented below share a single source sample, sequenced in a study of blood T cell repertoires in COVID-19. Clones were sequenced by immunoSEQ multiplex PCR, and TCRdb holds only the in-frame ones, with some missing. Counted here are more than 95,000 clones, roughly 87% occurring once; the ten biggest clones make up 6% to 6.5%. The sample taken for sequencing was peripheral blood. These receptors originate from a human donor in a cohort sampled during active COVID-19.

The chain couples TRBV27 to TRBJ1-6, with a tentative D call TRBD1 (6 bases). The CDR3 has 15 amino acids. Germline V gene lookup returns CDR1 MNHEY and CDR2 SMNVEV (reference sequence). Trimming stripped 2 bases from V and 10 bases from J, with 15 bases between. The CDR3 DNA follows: TGTGCCAGCAGTTTAGGTCTGGGGGCGCGGTCACCCCTCCACTTT. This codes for CASSLGLGARSPLHF.

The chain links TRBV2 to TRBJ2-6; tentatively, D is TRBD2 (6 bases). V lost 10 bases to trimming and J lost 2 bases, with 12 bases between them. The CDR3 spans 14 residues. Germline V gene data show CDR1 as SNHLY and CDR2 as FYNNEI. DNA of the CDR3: TGTGCCACCGAGCCGGGGGCTGGGGCCAACGTCCTGACTTTC. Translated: CATEPGAGANVLTF.

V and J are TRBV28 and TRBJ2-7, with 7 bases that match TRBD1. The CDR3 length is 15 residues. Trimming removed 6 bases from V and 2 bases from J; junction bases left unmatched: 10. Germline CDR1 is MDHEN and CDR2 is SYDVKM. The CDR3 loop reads CASRDRDSPPYEQYF. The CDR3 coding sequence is TGTGCCAGCAGAGACCGGGACAGCCCTCCCTACGAGCAGTACTTC.

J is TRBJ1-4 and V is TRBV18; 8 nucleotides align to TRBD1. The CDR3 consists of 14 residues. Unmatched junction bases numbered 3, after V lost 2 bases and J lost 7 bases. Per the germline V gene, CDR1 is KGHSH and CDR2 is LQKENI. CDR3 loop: CASSPSGGFEKLFF. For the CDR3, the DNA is TGTGCCAGCTCACCATCAGGGGGCTTTGAAAAACTGTTTTTT.

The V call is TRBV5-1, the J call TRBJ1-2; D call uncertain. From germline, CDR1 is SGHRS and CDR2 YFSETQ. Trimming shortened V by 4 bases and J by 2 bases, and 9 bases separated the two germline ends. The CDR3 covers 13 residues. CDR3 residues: CASSVQENYGYTF. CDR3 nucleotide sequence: TGCGCCAGCAGCGTGCAAGAGAACTATGGCTACACCTTC. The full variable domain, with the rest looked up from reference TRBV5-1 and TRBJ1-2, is KAGVTQTPRYLIKTRGQQVTLSCSPISGHRSVSWYQQTPGQGLQFLFEYFSETQRNKGNFPGRFSGRQFSNSRSEMNVSTLELGDSALYLCASSVQENYGYTFGSGTRLTVV.

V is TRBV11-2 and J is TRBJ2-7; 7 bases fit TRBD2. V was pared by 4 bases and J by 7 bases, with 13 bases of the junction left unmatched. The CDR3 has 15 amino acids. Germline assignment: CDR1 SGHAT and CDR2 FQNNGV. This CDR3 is CASSSRLAGDLEQYF. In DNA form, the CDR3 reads TGTGCCAGCAGCTCCCGACTAGCCGGGGATCTGGAGCAGTACTTC.

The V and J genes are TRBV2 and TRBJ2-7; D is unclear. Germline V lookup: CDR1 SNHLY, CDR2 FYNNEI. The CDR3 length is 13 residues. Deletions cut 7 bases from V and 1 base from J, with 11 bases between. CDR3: CASNHPESYEQYF. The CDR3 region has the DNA TGTGCCAGCAACCACCCAGAATCCTACGAGCAGTACTTC.

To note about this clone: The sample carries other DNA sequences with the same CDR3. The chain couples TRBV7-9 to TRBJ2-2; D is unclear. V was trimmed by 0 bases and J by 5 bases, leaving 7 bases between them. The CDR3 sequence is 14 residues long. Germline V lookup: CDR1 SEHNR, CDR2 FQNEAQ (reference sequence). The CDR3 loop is CASSLAGSTGELFF. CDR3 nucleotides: TGTGCCAGCAGCTTAGCCGGTTCTACCGGGGAGCTGTTTTTT.

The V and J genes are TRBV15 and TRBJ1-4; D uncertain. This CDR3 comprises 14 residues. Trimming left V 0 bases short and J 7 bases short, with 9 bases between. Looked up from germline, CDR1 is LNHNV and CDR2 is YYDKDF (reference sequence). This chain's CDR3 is CATSRDYTIEKLFF. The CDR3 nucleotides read TGTGCCACCAGCAGAGATTACACAATTGAAAAACTGTTTTTT.

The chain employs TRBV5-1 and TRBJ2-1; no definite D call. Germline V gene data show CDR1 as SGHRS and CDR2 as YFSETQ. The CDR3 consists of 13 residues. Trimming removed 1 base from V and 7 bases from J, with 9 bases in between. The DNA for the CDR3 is TGCGCCAGCAGCTTGTGGCTAGATAATGAGCAGTTCTTC. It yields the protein CASSLWLDNEQFF.

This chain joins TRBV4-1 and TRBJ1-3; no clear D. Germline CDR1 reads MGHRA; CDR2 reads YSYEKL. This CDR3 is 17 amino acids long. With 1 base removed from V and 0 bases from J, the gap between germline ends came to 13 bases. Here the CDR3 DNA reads TGCGCCAGCAGCCAAGTTTACGGGGAGTTCTCTGGAAACACCATATATTTT. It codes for CASSQVYGEFSGNTIYF.

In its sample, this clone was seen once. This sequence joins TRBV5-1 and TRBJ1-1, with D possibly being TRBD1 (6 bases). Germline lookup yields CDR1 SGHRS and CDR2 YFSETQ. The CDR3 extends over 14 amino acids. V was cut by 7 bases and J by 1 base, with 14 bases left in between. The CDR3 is CASAEPQGNTEAFF. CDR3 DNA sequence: TGCGCCAGCGCCGAACCACAGGGGAACACTGAAGCTTTCTTT.

The CDR3 sequence: CASSLASFGGGTDTQYF. CDR3 coding DNA: TGTGCCAGCAGCTTAGCTTCTTTTGGCGGGGGCACAGATACGCAGTATTTT. V and J are TRBV7-6 and TRBJ2-3; perhaps TRBD2 as D (6 bases). This CDR3 region has 17 residues. Germline values: CDR1 SGHVS, CDR2 FNYEAQ. Trimming left V 0 bases short and J 1 base short, with 14 bases between.

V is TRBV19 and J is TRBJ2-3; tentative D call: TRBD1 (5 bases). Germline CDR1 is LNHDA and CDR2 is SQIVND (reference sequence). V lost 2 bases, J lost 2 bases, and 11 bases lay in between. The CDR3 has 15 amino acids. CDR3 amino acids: CASSITGGPTDTQYF. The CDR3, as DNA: TGTGCCAGTAGTATAACAGGCGGTCCCACAGATACGCAGTATTTT.

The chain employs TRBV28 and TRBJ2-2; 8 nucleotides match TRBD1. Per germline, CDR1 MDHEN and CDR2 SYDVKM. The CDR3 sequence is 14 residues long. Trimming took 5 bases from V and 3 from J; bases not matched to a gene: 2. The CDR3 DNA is TGTGCCAGCAGTCCGACAGGGGACACCGGGGAGCTGTTTTTT. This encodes CASSPTGDTGELFF.

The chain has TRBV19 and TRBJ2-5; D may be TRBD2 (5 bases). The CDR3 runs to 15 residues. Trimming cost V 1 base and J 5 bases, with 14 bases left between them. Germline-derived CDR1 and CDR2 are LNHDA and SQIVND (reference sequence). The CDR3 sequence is CASSIASLPTETQYF. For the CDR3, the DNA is TGTGCCAGTAGTATAGCTAGCCTTCCTACGGAGACCCAGTACTTC.

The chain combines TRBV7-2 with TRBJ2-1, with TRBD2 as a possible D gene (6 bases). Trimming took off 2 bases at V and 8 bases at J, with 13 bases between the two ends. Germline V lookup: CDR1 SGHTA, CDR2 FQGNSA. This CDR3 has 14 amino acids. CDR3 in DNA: TGTGCCAGCAGCTTAATATCGGGAGCCCATGAGCAGTTCTTC. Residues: CASSLISGAHEQFF.